The sequence of this TCR beta chain was determined in a study of cytomegalovirus exposure and HLA in healthy donors. The PCR ran on 60 Vbeta and 13 Jbeta primers. The data were produced by immunoSEQ multiplex PCR, yet TCRdb's version contains in-frame clones alone and is incomplete. The sample gives roughly 160,000 clones, about four fifths of which show up once; about 4.5% is in the top ten. There are 13 residues in the CDR3. The germline CDR1 and CDR2 sequences are GTSNPN and SVGIG (reference sequence). Losses at the gene ends were 0 bases for V and 5 bases for J; bases not matched to a gene: 3. The sequenced sample was PBMCs. The source of this sequence is a man aged 30-40 years in good health and CMV-seronegative. This chain connects TRBV30 to TRBJ2-5; 7 nucleotides line up with TRBD2. The CDR3 sequence is CAWSVTSVETQYF. CDR3 coding DNA: TGTGCCTGGAGTGTAACTAGCGTCGAGACCCAGTACTTC.